One and the same sample provided the 21 T cell receptor beta chains below, sequenced in a study of shared clonotypes between healthy human individuals. Naive CD8 cells lacked CD45RO and underwent positive selection for CCR7, leaving out terminally differentiated effector memory CD45RA+ cells. Produced via immunoSEQ multiplex PCR; TCRdb's table is partial and in-frame only. The sample records some 2 million clones, approximately 94% being singletons. The sequenced sample was naive CD8+ T cells sorted from blood. The source is a man younger than 30 in good health.

The genes are TRBV7-8 and TRBJ2-3, with D perhaps TRBD1 or TRBD2 (5 bases each). The CDR3 is 17 residues long. In germline, CDR1 is SGHVS, CDR2 FQNEAQ. The V gene lost 1 base and the J gene lost 1 base, with 15 bases spanning the gap. CDR3: CASSLEVGGWGTDTQYF. In nucleotides, the CDR3 is TGTGCCAGCAGCTTAGAGGTTGGGGGATGGGGCACAGATACGCAGTATTTT.

This chain links TRBV2 with TRBJ2-7; D perhaps matches TRBD2 (6 bases). The germline V gene encodes CDR1 SNHLY and CDR2 FYNNEI. The CDR3 covers 14 residues. The ends were cut back, 6 bases at V and 1 base at J, with 13 bases in the middle. The CDR3 reads CASRGGEGSYEQYF. The CDR3 bases are TGTGCCAGCAGGGGAGGTGAGGGGTCCTACGAGCAGTACTTC.

V and J are TRBV7-9 and TRBJ2-7, with 7 bases aligning to TRBD1. Germline V CDR1 and CDR2: SEHNR, FQNEAQ (reference sequence). The CDR3 spans 14 residues. V lost 4 bases, J lost 4 bases, and 7 bases stayed unmatched. The CDR3 nucleotides read TGTGCCAGCAGCTCGACAGGGTTAGGGTACGAGCAGTACTTC. Its protein product is CASSSTGLGYEQYF.

The chain joins TRBV4-1 to TRBJ2-3; 9 bases align to TRBD2. The CDR3 contains 15 residues. Germline CDR1 MGHRA, CDR2 YSYEKL. With V trimmed by 1 base and J by 5 bases, 4 bases remained unmatched. CDR3 region: CASSQVSGRRDTQYF. For the CDR3, the DNA is TGCGCCAGCAGCCAAGTAAGCGGGAGGAGAGATACGCAGTATTTT.

The chain joins TRBV7-9 to TRBJ2-7, with D perhaps matching TRBD1 (6 bases). The V end lost 1 base, the J end lost 2 bases, and 12 bases lay between the germline ends. The CDR3 contains 15 residues. The germline CDR1 and CDR2 sequences are SEHNR and FQNEAQ (reference sequence). CDR3 nucleotide sequence: TGTGCCAGCAGCTTAGTGGCAGGGGCTACCTACGAGCAGTACTTC. It translates to CASSLVAGATYEQYF.

The CDR3 nucleotides read TGTGCTAGTGGCCGGAACTACGAGCAGTACTTC. This sequence encodes CASGRNYEQYF. This chain connects TRBV12-5 to TRBJ2-7, with D unresolved. The V end lost 6 bases, the J end lost 3 bases, and 6 bases lay between the germline ends. This CDR3 spans 11 amino acids. The germline V gene encodes CDR1 LGHNT and CDR2 FRNRAP.

This rearrangement joins TRBV7-6 to TRBJ1-6; D unresolved. The CDR3 runs 15 residues. V dropped 0 bases and J dropped 6 bases, with 9 bases sitting between them. Germline assignment: CDR1 SGHVS and CDR2 FNYEAQ. In DNA, the CDR3 is TGTGCCAGCAGCTTAGCTGCCCTCGGTAATTCACCCCTCCACTTT. It yields the protein CASSLAALGNSPLHF. The complete variable domain, with remaining parts taken from reference TRBV7-6 and TRBJ1-6, reads GAGVSQSPRYKVTKRGQDVALRCDPISGHVSLYWYRQALGQGPEFLTYFNYEAQQDKSGLPNDRFSAERPEGSISTLTIQRTEQRDSAMYRCASSLAALGNSPLHFGNGTRLTVT.

The V gene is TRBV4-3, the J gene TRBJ2-3; D ambiguous. CDR1 is LGHNA, CDR2 YSLEER, per germline. Trimming left V 0 bases short and J 5 bases short, with 6 bases between. The CDR3 loop spans 13 amino acids. CDR3 loop: CASSQEPGDTQYF. CDR3 DNA sequence: TGCGCCAGCAGCCAAGAGCCCGGAGATACGCAGTATTTT.

A remark on this clone: Distinct nucleotide sequences in the sample also encode this CDR3. The V and J genes are TRBV7-9 and TRBJ2-7; D may correspond to TRBD1 or TRBD2 (5 bases each). The germline V gene encodes CDR1 SEHNR and CDR2 FQNEAQ (reference sequence). V was clipped by 0 bases and J by 3 bases, with 9 bases between them. There are 14 residues in the CDR3. The CDR3 loop is CASSLASGLYEQYF. CDR3 coding DNA: TGTGCCAGCAGCTTAGCGTCGGGGCTCTACGAGCAGTACTTC.

For the CDR3, the DNA is TGTGCCAGCAGCTTAGATTCGGGGTTCTACGAGCAGTACTTC. The encoded protein is CASSLDSGFYEQYF. V is TRBV11-2 and J is TRBJ2-7; D might be TRBD2 (5 bases). The V end was cut by 0 bases, the J end by 3 bases, with 9 bases between. The CDR3 covers 14 residues. CDR1 is SGHAT and CDR2 is FQNNGV in the germline V gene.

V usage is TRBV27 and J usage is TRBJ2-3; the match to TRBD2 covers 9 bases. The CDR3 is 17 amino acids. V lost 7 bases, J lost 4 bases, and 15 bases stayed unmatched. Germline V gene sequence: CDR1 MNHEY, CDR2 SMNVEV (reference sequence). The CDR3 here is CASTPLRAGGPPDTQYF. The CDR3 coding sequence is TGTGCCAGCACTCCCTTAAGGGCGGGGGGGCCCCCAGATACGCAGTATTTT.

The CDR3 DNA sequence: TGTGCCTGGGACGGGACGGCAACTAATGAAAAACTGTTTTTT. This gives the protein CAWDGTATNEKLFF. V usage is TRBV30 and J usage is TRBJ1-4; possible D gene TRBD1, 5 bases. Between the trimmed V and J ends, which lost 5 bases and 0 bases, there was a span of 10 bases. Germline CDR1 is GTSNPN and CDR2 is SVGIG (reference sequence). This CDR3 has 14 amino acids.

The gene calls are TRBV27 and TRBJ1-2, with D possibly matching TRBD1 (6 bases). Germline values: CDR1 MNHEY, CDR2 SMNVEV (reference sequence). The CDR3 is made up of 11 amino acids. V shed 11 bases and J shed 6 bases, with 13 bases lying between them. The CDR3 bases are TGTGCCGCCGGCACAGGGAATGGCTACACCTTC. Translating it yields CAAGTGNGYTF.

The J gene is TRBJ2-2, the V gene TRBV4-1; TRBD2 agrees at 13 bases. J lost 6 bases, V lost 0 bases, and 7 bases had no gene match. The CDR3 contains 18 residues. CDR1 MGHRA and CDR2 YSYEKL come from the germline V gene. CDR3: CASSQEGLAGFVSGELFF. DNA for the CDR3: TGCGCCAGCAGCCAAGAGGGACTAGCGGGGTTTGTTTCCGGGGAGCTGTTTTTT.

The chain links TRBV6-5 to TRBJ2-7, with D unresolved. V was pared by 0 bases and J by 2 bases, with 14 bases between. The CDR3 runs to 16 residues. Germline CDR1 is MNHEY and CDR2 is SVGAGI. The CDR3 here is CASSYSSSPLTYEQYF. The CDR3 nucleotides read TGTGCCAGCAGTTACTCTTCAAGCCCCCTAACCTACGAGCAGTACTTC.

The chain recombines TRBV7-9 with TRBJ2-2; the match to TRBD2 covers 13 bases. The CDR3 covers 18 residues. Germline V lookup: CDR1 SEHNR, CDR2 FQNEAQ (reference sequence). V was clipped by 6 bases and J by 7 bases; unmatched bases: 14. The CDR3 loop reads CASSPGTSGIYLSGELFF. DNA for the CDR3: TGTGCCAGCAGTCCCGGGACTAGCGGGATCTATTTGAGCGGGGAGCTGTTTTTT.

The chain uses TRBV10-3 and TRBJ2-1, with D uncertain. The length of the CDR3 is 13 residues. CDR1 and CDR2 from the germline V gene are ENHRY and SYGVKD. The V end was cut by 1 base, the J end by 6 bases, with 7 bases between. The CDR3 loop reads CAISEYVLNEQFF. The CDR3 bases are TGTGCCATCAGTGAGTATGTTCTCAATGAGCAGTTCTTC.

This chain connects TRBV6-1 to TRBJ2-7; a weak D match, TRBD1 (6 bases). V dropped 5 bases and J dropped 2 bases, with 13 bases sitting between them. CDR1 is MNHNS, CDR2 SASEGT, per germline. This CDR3 has 14 amino acids. DNA of the CDR3: TGTGCCAGCAGTTGGGGGCAGGGGACCTACGAGCAGTACTTC. Translated: CASSWGQGTYEQYF.

This CDR3 reads CASSLLPQGYEQYF. The CDR3 coding sequence is TGTGCCAGCAGCTTACTCCCCCAGGGCTACGAGCAGTACTTC. This chain uses TRBV7-6 with TRBJ2-7; possible D gene TRBD1, 5 bases. V lost 2 bases to trimming and J lost 3 bases, with 11 bases between them. CDR1 SGHVS and CDR2 FNYEAQ come from the germline V gene. The CDR3 has 14 residues.

V gene TRBV11-2 combines with J gene TRBJ1-4, with D uncertain. From germline, CDR1 is SGHAT and CDR2 FQNNGV. This CDR3 contains 14 residues. Trimming took 6 bases from V and 0 from J, leaving 8 bases between them. Written as DNA, the CDR3 is TGTGCCAGCAGTCAATTTACAACTAATGAAAAACTGTTTTTT. Protein: CASSQFTTNEKLFF.

This chain joins TRBV7-6 and TRBJ1-1, with D perhaps TRBD1 (6 bases). Trimming left V 2 bases short and J 6 bases short, with 16 bases between. Germline values: CDR1 SGHVS, CDR2 FNYEAQ. This CDR3 is built from 15 residues. The CDR3 loop reads CASSLSGRGPPEAFF. The CDR3, as DNA: TGTGCCAGCAGCTTAAGCGGCAGGGGCCCCCCTGAAGCTTTCTTT.